The entry below gives a single T cell receptor beta chain sequence along with its context. Researchers ran the PCR with 60 Vbeta and 13 Jbeta primers. Libraries were prepared by immunoSEQ multiplex PCR; TCRdb keeps only in-frame clonotypes and omits some of them. The sample lists 100,000 to 150,000 clones, over 60% occurring once. The data belong to a study of cytomegalovirus exposure and HLA in healthy donors. Sequencing was carried out using PBMCs. The receptor was derived from a woman aged 40 to 50 in good health and CMV-seropositive.

CDR3 sequence: CASSPTGGSNSNYGYTF. In nucleotides, the CDR3 is TGTGCCAGCAGTCCCACCGGAGGATCGAACAGCAACTATGGCTACACCTTC. The chain links TRBV7-3 to TRBJ1-2; D remains ambiguous. Germline lookup yields CDR1 SGHTA and CDR2 FQGTGA. There are 17 residues in the CDR3. V was trimmed by 6 bases and J by 2 bases, leaving 22 bases between them.